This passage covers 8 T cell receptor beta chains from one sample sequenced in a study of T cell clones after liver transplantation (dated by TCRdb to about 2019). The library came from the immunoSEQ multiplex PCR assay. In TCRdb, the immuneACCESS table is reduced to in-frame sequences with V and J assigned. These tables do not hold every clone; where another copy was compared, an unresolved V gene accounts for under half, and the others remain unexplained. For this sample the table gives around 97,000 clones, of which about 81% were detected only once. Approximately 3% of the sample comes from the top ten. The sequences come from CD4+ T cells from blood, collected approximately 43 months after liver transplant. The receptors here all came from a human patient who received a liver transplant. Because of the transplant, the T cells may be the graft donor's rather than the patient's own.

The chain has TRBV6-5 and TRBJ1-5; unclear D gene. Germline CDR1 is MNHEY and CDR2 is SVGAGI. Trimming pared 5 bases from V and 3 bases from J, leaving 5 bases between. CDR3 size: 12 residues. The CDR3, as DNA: TGTGCCAGCAGTGCGCCCAATCAGCCCCAGCATTTT. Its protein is CASSAPNQPQHF.

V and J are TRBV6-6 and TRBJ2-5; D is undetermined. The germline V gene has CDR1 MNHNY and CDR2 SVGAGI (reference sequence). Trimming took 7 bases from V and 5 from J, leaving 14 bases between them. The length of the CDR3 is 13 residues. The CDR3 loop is CASKALNAETQYF. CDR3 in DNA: TGTGCCAGCAAGGCACTTAACGCTGAGACCCAGTACTTC.

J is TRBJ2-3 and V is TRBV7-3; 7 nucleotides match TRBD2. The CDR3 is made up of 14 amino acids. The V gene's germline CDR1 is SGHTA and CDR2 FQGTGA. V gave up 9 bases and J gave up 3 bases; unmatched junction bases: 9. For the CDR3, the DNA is TGTGCCAGTTCCCCGGGGGGTTCGACAGATACGCAGTATTTT. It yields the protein CASSPGGSTDTQYF.

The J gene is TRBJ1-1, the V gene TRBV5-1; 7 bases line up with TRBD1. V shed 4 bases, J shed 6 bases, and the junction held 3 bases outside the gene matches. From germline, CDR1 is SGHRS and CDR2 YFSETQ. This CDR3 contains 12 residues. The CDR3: CASSPQGAEAFF. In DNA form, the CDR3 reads TGCGCCAGCAGCCCTCAGGGGGCTGAAGCTTTCTTT. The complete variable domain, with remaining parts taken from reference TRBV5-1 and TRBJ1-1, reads KAGVTQTPRYLIKTRGQQVTLSCSPISGHRSVSWYQQTPGQGLQFLFEYFSETQRNKGNFPGRFSGRQFSNSRSEMNVSTLELGDSALYLCASSPQGAEAFFGQGTRLTVV.

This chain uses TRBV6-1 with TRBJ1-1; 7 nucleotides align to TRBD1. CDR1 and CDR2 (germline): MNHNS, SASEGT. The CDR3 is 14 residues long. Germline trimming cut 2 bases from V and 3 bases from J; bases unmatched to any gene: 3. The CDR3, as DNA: TGTGCCAGCAGTGAACAGGGGGAGGACACTGAAGCTTTCTTT. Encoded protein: CASSEQGEDTEAFF.

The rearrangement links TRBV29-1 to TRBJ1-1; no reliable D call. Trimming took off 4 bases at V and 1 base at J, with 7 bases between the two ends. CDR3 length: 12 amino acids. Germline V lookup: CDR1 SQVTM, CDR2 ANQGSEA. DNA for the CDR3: TGCAGCGTTGGGCGGTCGAACACTGAAGCTTTCTTT. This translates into CSVGRSNTEAFF.

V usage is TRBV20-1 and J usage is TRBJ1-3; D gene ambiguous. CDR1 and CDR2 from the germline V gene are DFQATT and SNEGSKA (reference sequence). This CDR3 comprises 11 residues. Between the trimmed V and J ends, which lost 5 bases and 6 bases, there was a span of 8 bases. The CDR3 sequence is CSARAENTIYF. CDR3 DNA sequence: TGCAGTGCTCGAGCTGAAAACACCATATATTTT.

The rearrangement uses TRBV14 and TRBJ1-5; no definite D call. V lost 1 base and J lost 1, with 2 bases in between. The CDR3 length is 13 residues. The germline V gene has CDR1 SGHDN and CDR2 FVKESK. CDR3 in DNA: TGTGCCAGCAGCCAAGGGAGCAATCAGCCCCAGCATTTT. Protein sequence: CASSQGSNQPQHF.